The 21 T cell receptor beta chains below were found in one sample sequenced in a study of T cells in Graves' hyperthyroidism and ophthalmopathy. It was RNA transcripts that yielded the amplified TCR beta CDR3 regions. TCR CDR3 regions were first amplified by RT-PCR with HTBI primers. Each CDR3 protein is one row after TCRdb ran MiXCR on the multiplex PCR reads. The sample yields 400,000 or so distinct CDR3 sequences, more than 14% seen once. The sample taken for sequencing was blood. Source of these receptors: a woman in her twenties or thirties with Graves' ophthalmopathy.

This clonotype was recorded many times. V gene TRBV11-2 combines with J gene TRBJ2-2, with 7 positions matching TRBD2. There are 16 residues in the CDR3. The V gene end was trimmed by 8 bases and the J gene end by 6 bases; junction bases not matched to a gene: 15. Germline values: CDR1 SGHAT, CDR2 FQNNGV. This CDR3 is CASASREAVGAGELFF. The CDR3 nucleotides read TGTGCCAGCGCATCCCGGGAGGCCGTGGGGGCCGGGGAGCTGTTTTTT. The variable domain in full, with the rest retrieved from reference TRBV11-2 and TRBJ2-2, is EAGVAQSPRYKIIEKRQSVAFWCNPISGHATLYWYQQILGQGPKLLIQFQNNGVVDDSQLPKDRFSAERLKGVDSTLKIQPAKLEDSAVYLCASASREAVGAGELFFGEGSRLTVL.

Many counts were recorded for this clonotype. This chain joins TRBV28 and TRBJ1-4; no reliable D call. CDR1 is MDHEN and CDR2 is SYDVKM in the germline V gene. Trimming took 6 bases from V and 3 from J, leaving 20 bases between them. The CDR3 length is 17 residues. The CDR3 coding sequence is TGTGCCAGCAGCCACAGAGGTAGGGTTTGGGCTAATGAAAAACTGTTTTTT. Its protein product is CASSHRGRVWANEKLFF.

The V gene is TRBV19, the J gene TRBJ2-3; D unresolved. Trimming removed 6 bases at V and 1 base at J, with 11 bases between. The germline gives CDR1 LNHDA, CDR2 SQIVND (reference sequence). There are 14 residues in the CDR3. The CDR3 sequence is CASRPPGGTDTQYF. For the CDR3, the DNA is TGTGCCAGTAGACCCCCGGGTGGCACAGATACGCAGTATTTT. Variable domain in full (rest from reference TRBV19 and TRBJ2-3): DGGITQSPKYLFRKEGQNVTLSCEQNLNHDAMYWYRQDPGQGLRLIYYSQIVNDFQKGDIAEGYSVSREKKESFPLTVTSAQKNPTAFYLCASRPPGGTDTQYFGPGTRLTVL.

This chain uses TRBV6-1 with TRBJ2-3, with D unresolved. Looked up from germline, CDR1 is MNHNS and CDR2 is SASEGT. Trimming shortened V by 8 bases and J by 1 base, and 16 bases separated the two germline ends. This CDR3 comprises 15 residues. As DNA, the CDR3 is TGTGCCAGCTCTCCGGCGCCTAGGGGCACAGATACGCAGTATTTT. Translating it yields CASSPAPRGTDTQYF.

This clonotype occurred many times. This chain uses TRBV20-1 with TRBJ2-2; possible D gene TRBD1, 5 bases. The CDR3 spans 14 residues. Germline CDR1 DFQATT, CDR2 SNEGSKA (reference sequence). V was trimmed by 0 bases and J by 3 bases, leaving 8 bases between them. The CDR3 protein is CSARDGRDTGELFF. Written as DNA, the CDR3 is TGCAGTGCTAGAGATGGCAGGGACACCGGGGAGCTGTTTTTT.

This clonotype was found a few times. The chain links TRBV29-1 to TRBJ2-2; D may be TRBD1 (5 bases). The CDR3 is made up of 13 amino acids. Germline CDR1 SQVTM, CDR2 ANQGSEA. V lost 7 bases, J lost 2 bases, and 11 bases lay in between. CDR3: CSGETVNTGELFF. Here the CDR3 DNA reads TGCAGCGGAGAGACAGTAAACACCGGGGAGCTGTTTTTT.

This clonotype has at least ten counts. The gene calls are TRBV13 and TRBJ1-5; D uncertain. Germline loops: CDR1 PRHDT, CDR2 FYEKMQ (reference sequence). V lost 5 bases to trimming and J lost 6 bases, with 8 bases between them. The CDR3 is 12 residues long. The CDR3 spells CASSEAGQPQHF. The CDR3 DNA follows: TGTGCCAGCAGCGAAGCGGGTCAGCCCCAGCATTTT.

Of note for this clonotype: At one end the junction does not follow the germline gene, possibly because of a read error. V and J are TRBV30 and TRBJ2-1; a possible D gene is TRBD2 (5 bases). Germline V lookup: CDR1 GTSNPN, CDR2 SVGIG (reference sequence). CDR3 length: 11 residues. CDR3 nucleotides: TGTACCTGGAGCGGTTACAATGAGCAGTTCTTC. It specifies CTWSGYNEQFF.

This chain uses TRBV15 with TRBJ2-3; unclear D gene. Trimming shortened V by 0 bases and J by 2 bases, and 18 bases separated the two germline ends. CDR1 and CDR2 (germline): LNHNV, YYDKDF (reference sequence). The CDR3 has 18 residues. CDR3 residues: CATSRDSFTLPDTDTQYF. The CDR3 nucleotides read TGTGCCACCAGCAGAGATAGTTTCACTCTCCCGGACACAGATACGCAGTATTTT.

V is TRBV4-1 and J is TRBJ2-1; TRBD1 is a possible D gene (6 bases). There are 17 residues in the CDR3. Between the trimmed V and J ends, which lost 3 bases and 3 bases, there was a span of 18 bases. CDR1 and CDR2 from the germline V gene are MGHRA and YSYEKL. This CDR3 reads CASSHLQGPSYYNEQFF. The CDR3 DNA is TGCGCCAGCAGCCACCTACAGGGACCAAGCTACTACAATGAGCAGTTCTTC.

V and J are TRBV20-1 and TRBJ1-5, with TRBD1 as a possible D gene (5 bases). The CDR3 totals 14 residues. V was shortened by 2 bases and J by 6 bases, with 14 bases between the two germline ends. Germline V gives CDR1 DFQATT, CDR2 SNEGSKA (reference sequence). The CDR3 sequence: CSARHGAGGQPQHF. The CDR3 bases are TGCAGTGCTAGACACGGGGCCGGAGGTCAGCCCCAGCATTTT.

This clonotype occurred many times. V usage is TRBV7-2 and J usage is TRBJ2-1, with TRBD1 matching over 7 bases. The length of the CDR3 is 15 residues. Trimming cost V 7 bases and J 7 bases; bases outside gene matches: 13. Germline CDR1 is SGHTA and CDR2 is FQGNSA. CDR3 loop: CASTPQGTASNEQFF. Written as DNA, the CDR3 is TGTGCCAGCACGCCCCAGGGGACAGCGTCTAATGAGCAGTTCTTC.

This clonotype was counted ten times or more. The J gene is TRBJ2-5, the V gene TRBV6-1; D call uncertain. The CDR3 consists of 15 residues. The germline V and J ends were trimmed by 5 bases and 4 bases, with 17 bases remaining between them. Germline assignment: CDR1 MNHNS and CDR2 SASEGT. CDR3 bases: TGTGCCAGCAGTACCCACGTAGCCCCCCCAGAGACCCAGTACTTC. The encoded protein is CASSTHVAPPETQYF.

The CDR3: CSAKSTSGGFYEQYF. DNA for the CDR3: TGCAGTGCCAAAAGCACTAGCGGGGGGTTCTACGAGCAGTACTTC. The rearrangement uses TRBV20-1 and TRBJ2-7; TRBD2 matches 12 bases. The CDR3 loop spans 15 amino acids. V was pared by 6 bases and J by 3 bases, with 9 bases of the junction left unmatched. The germline V gene has CDR1 DFQATT and CDR2 SNEGSKA (reference sequence).

This clonotype was counted a few times. V and J are TRBV7-6 and TRBJ1-1; D is uncertain. CDR1 is SGHVS and CDR2 is FNYEAQ in the germline V gene. V was shortened by 5 bases and J by 6 bases, with 13 bases between the two germline ends. The CDR3 runs to 13 residues. CDR3 sequence (DNA): TGTGCCAGCAGCGCGCTGAGTGGGGCTGAAGCTTTCTTT. Translating gives CASSALSGAEAFF.

This clonotype was detected many times. The chain combines TRBV7-8 with TRBJ2-7, with D unresolved. This CDR3 spans 14 amino acids. The germline CDR1 and CDR2 sequences are SGHVS and FQNEAQ. V was pared by 0 bases and J by 2 bases, with 8 bases between. The CDR3 DNA follows: TGTGCCAGCAGCTTAGCGGTTTCCACCTACGAGCAGTACTTC. Protein: CASSLAVSTYEQYF. The complete variable domain, with remaining parts taken from reference TRBV7-8 and TRBJ2-7, reads GAGVSQSPRYKVAKRGQDVALRCDPISGHVSLFWYQQALGQGPEFLTYFQNEAQLDKSGLPSDRFFAERPEGSVSTLKIQRTQQEDSAVYLCASSLAVSTYEQYFGPGTRLTVT.

This clonotype was found many times. The rearrangement links TRBV28 to TRBJ2-1; the D gene is possibly TRBD2 (5 bases). V was pared by 7 bases and J by 1 base, with 14 bases between. There are 15 residues in the CDR3. The germline V gene encodes CDR1 MDHEN and CDR2 SYDVKM. DNA for the CDR3: TGTGCCAGCACCACAACTCGGACTTCCTACAATGAGCAGTTCTTC. This gives the protein CASTTTRTSYNEQFF.

This clonotype was seen more than once but under ten times. The V call is TRBV15, the J call TRBJ1-1; no clear D. V gave up 1 base and J gave up 2 bases, with 14 bases separating them. This CDR3 comprises 16 residues. Germline CDR1 and CDR2: LNHNV and YYDKDF (reference sequence). The CDR3: CATSRVTALQNTEAFF. In nucleotides, the CDR3 is TGTGCCACCAGCAGAGTAACGGCCTTACAAAACACTGAAGCTTTCTTT.

The chain couples TRBV6-1 to TRBJ2-1; 10 bases agree with TRBD2. CDR3 length equals 14 residues. J was trimmed by 7 bases and V by 2 bases; bases with no gene match: 2. Germline V gene lookup returns CDR1 MNHNS and CDR2 SASEGT. CDR3 sequence: CASSELAGANEQFF. In DNA, the CDR3 is TGTGCCAGCAGTGAACTAGCGGGGGCTAATGAGCAGTTCTTC.

This clonotype was seen many times. The CDR3 DNA is TGCAGTGCTAGAAGGGGGGGCAGTGGCGCGGGTGAAGCTTTCTTT. Protein product: CSARRGGSGAGEAFF. The rearrangement joins TRBV20-1 to TRBJ1-1; maybe TRBD1 (6 bases). CDR1 and CDR2 from the germline V gene are DFQATT and SNEGSKA (reference sequence). The CDR3 is made up of 15 amino acids. Trimming removed 2 bases at V and 7 bases at J, with 20 bases between.

This rearrangement joins TRBV18 to TRBJ2-6; 8 positions agree with TRBD1. Per germline, CDR1 KGHSH and CDR2 LQKENI. The CDR3 is 20 amino acids. The J segment lost 0 bases and the V segment lost 4 bases, leaving 14 bases of the junction unmatched. The CDR3 DNA reads TGTGCCAGCTCACAACTCCCTCCCGGGACAGGAAACTCTGGGGCCAACGTCCTGACTTTC. Encoded protein: CASSQLPPGTGNSGANVLTF.